The sequence of this TCR beta chain was determined in a study of cytomegalovirus exposure and HLA in healthy donors. Study-wide findings and caveats: A further, later analysis showed that HLA-associated TCR beta chains (compared with equally common others) were more clonally expanded. Links to common viral pathogens appeared, in a later analysis, for several of the most significant clusters. Rare sequences made up most TCRs, while some public TCRs were found in many donors.

In regard to this clone: Its antigen is unknown.

Deletions cut 11 bases from V and 5 bases from J, with 18 bases between. The CDR3 totals 13 residues. Germline CDR1 and CDR2: ENHRY and SYGVKD. PCR was performed using 60 Vbeta and 13 Jbeta primers. Generated by immunoSEQ multiplex PCR, the TCRdb table keeps only in-frame clones and is missing some. The top ten hold roughly 0.99% of the sample, which has some 190,000 clones, around four fifths seen once. This receptor was obtained from a woman in her thirties or forties in good health and CMV-seronegative. The chain recombines TRBV10-3 with TRBJ1-1, with TRBD1 as a possible D gene (5 bases). The material sequenced was PBMCs. The CDR3 reads CAPVIQVRTEAFF. CDR3 sequence (DNA): TGTGCCCCGGTGATACAGGTAAGGACTGAAGCTTTCTTT.